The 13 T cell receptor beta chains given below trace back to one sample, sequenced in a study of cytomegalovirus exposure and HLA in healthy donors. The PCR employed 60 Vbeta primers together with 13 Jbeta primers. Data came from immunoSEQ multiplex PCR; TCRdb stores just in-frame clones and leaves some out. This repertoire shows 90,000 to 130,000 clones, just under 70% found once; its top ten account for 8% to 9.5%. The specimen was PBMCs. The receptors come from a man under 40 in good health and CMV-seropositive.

The CDR3 is CASSRDTTNYGYTF. CDR3 DNA: TGTGCCAGCAGCCGGGACACTACTAACTATGGCTACACCTTC. The V and J genes are TRBV2 and TRBJ1-2, with D perhaps TRBD1 (6 bases). The germline V gene has CDR1 SNHLY and CDR2 FYNNEI. V was pared by 6 bases and J by 0 bases, with 11 bases between. The CDR3 is 14 residues long.

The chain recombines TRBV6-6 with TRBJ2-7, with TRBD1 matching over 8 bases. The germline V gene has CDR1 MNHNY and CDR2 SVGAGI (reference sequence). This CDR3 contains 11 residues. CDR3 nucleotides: TGTTTGACAGGGGAATTAGGCGAGCAGTACTTC. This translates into CLTGELGEQYF.

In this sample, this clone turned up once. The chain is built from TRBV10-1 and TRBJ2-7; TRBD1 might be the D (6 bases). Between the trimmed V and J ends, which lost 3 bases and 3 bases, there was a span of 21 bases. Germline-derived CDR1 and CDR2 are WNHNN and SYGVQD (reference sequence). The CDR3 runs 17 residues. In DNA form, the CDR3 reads TGCGCCAGCAGTGATTATCCCCCTAGCACAGGGAGCTACGAGCAGTACTTC. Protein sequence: CASSDYPPSTGSYEQYF.

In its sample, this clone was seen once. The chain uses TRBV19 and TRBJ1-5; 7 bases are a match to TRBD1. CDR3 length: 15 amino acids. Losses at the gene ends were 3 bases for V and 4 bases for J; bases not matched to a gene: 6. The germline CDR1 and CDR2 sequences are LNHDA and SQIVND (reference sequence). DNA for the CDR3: TGTGCCAGTAGTATTGGGGGACAGCCTAATCAGCCCCAGCATTTT. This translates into CASSIGGQPNQPQHF.

CDR3 nucleotide sequence: TGTGCCAGCAGCCAGGGGGCTCGTGAAAAACTGTTTTTT. Encoded protein: CASSQGAREKLFF. V and J are TRBV14 and TRBJ1-4, with a possible D match to TRBD1 (6 bases). V was pared by 3 bases and J by 7 bases, with 9 bases between. Germline V CDR1 and CDR2: SGHDN, FVKESK. The length of the CDR3 is 13 residues.

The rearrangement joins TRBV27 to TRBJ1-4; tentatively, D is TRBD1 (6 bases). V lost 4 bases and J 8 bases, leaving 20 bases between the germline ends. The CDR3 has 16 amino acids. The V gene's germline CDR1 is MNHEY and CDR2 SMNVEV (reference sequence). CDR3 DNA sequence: TGTGCCAGCAGTTACCGCCCCGGGGGGCGAGGGGAAAAACTGTTTTTT. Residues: CASSYRPGGRGEKLFF.

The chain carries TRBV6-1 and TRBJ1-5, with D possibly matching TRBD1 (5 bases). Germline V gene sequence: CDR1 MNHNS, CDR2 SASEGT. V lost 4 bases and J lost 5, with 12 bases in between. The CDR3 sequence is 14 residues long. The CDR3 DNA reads TGTGCCAGCAGTGGAAGTGGGGGGTATCAGCCCCAGCATTTT. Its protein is CASSGSGGYQPQHF.

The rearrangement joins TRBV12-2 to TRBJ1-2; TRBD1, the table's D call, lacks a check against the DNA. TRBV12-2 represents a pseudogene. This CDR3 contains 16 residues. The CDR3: CASRSYRGRRKYGYTF. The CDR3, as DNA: TGTGCAAGTCGCTCCTACAGGGGGCGCAGGAAATATGGCTACACCTTC.

This CDR3 is CASSWGLAGDYNEQFF. The CDR3 nucleotides read TGTGCCAGCAGCTGGGGGCTAGCGGGGGACTACAATGAGCAGTTCTTC. The chain joins TRBV5-6 to TRBJ2-1, with 10 bases aligning to TRBD2. The ends lost 3 bases at V and 3 bases at J; junction bases unmatched: 6. CDR1 SGHDT and CDR2 YYEEEE come from the germline V gene. This CDR3 contains 16 residues.

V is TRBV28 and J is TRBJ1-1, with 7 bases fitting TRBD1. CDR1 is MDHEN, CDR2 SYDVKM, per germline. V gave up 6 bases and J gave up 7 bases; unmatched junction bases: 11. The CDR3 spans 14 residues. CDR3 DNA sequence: TGTGCCAGCAGACTTCCAGGGGGATCAATTGAAGCTTTCTTT. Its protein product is CASRLPGGSIEAFF.

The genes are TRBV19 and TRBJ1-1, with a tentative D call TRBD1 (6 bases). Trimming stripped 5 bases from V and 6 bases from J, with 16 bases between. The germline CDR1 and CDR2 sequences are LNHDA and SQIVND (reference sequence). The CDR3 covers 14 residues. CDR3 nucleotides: TGTGCCAGTAGTTTCGCCACAGGGATACCTGAAGCTTTCTTT. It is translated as CASSFATGIPEAFF.

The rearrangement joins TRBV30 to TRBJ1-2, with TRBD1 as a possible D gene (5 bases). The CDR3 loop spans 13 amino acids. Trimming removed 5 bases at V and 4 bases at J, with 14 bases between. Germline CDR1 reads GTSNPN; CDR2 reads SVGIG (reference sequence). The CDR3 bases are TGTGCCTGGGGGCGAGACAGACCCTATGGCTACACCTTC. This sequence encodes CAWGRDRPYGYTF. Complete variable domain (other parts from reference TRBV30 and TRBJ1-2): SQTIHQWPATLVQPVGSPLSLECTVEGTSNPNLYWYRQAAGRGLQLLFYSVGIGQISSEVPQNLSASRPQDRQFILSSKKLLLSDSGFYLCAWGRDRPYGYTFGSGTRLTVV.

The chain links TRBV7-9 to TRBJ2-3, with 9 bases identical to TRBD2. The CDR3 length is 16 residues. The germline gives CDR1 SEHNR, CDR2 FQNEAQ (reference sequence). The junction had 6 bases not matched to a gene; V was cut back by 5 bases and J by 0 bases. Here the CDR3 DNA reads TGTGCCAGCAGCAAACATAGCGGGGGAAGCACAGATACGCAGTATTTT. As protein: CASSKHSGGSTDTQYF.